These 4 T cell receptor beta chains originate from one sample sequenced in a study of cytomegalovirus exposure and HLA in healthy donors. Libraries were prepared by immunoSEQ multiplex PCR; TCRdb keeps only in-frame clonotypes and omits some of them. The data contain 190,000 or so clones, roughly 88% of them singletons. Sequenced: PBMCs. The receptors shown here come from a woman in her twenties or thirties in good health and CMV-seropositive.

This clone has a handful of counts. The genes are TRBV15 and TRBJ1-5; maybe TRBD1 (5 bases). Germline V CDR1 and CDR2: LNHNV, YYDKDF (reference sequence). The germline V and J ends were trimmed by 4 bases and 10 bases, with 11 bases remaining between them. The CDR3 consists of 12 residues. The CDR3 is CATSTVQGPQHF. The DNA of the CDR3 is TGTGCCACCAGCACCGTCCAGGGCCCCCAGCATTTT.

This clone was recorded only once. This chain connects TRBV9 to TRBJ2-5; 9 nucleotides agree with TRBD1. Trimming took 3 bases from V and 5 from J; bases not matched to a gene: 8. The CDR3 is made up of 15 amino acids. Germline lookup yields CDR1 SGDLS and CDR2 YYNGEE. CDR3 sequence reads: CASSAQGAVWETQYF. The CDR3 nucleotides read TGTGCCAGCAGCGCACAGGGGGCGGTTTGGGAGACCCAGTACTTC.

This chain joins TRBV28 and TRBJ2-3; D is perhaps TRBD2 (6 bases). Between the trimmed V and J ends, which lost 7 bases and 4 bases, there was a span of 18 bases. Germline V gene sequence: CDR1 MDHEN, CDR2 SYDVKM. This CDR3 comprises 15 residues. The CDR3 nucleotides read TGTGCCAGCAAACGGGGAGGAGGCGGGGCAGATACGCAGTATTTT. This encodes CASKRGGGGADTQYF.

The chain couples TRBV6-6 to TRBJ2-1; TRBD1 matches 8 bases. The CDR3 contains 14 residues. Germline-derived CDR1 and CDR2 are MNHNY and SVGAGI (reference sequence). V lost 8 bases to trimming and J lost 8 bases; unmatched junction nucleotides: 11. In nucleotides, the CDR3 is TGTGCCAGCCACAGGGGGGCTGACGGGCATGAGCAGTTCTTC. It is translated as CASHRGADGHEQFF.